This T cell receptor (beta chain) was captured by sequencing in a study of vaccination and CD4 T cells after COVID-19. Study summary: Investigators stimulated cells with overlapping spike peptides drawn from SARS-CoV-2, HCoV-NL63, HCoV-OC43 and HCoV-229E. Study-wide results and limits: Spike mono-reactive clones accounted for 304 of the 307 vaccine-specific clones found in convalescent patients.

This clonotype has a single count. Its antigen is unknown. Indicated treatment: 10-day PBMC culture with coronavirus spike peptide pools or control peptides (ViraFEST assay). TCR sequencing followed the expansion of antigen-specific T cells with peptide pools in ViraFEST. Vaccination was preceded and followed by negative nucleocapsid antibodies in healthy vaccine recipients, showing no prior SARS-CoV-2 infection. Cultured CD4+ T-cell DNA underwent Oncomine TCR Beta short-read sequencing. TCRdb fed the PCR reads into MiXCR, producing one record per CDR3 protein. The table includes some 17,000 distinct CDR3 sequences, 45% detected once. There are 19 residues in the CDR3.

Sequencing was performed on CD4+ T cells from blood, cultured in vitro, taken before SARS-CoV-2 vaccination. The receptor was isolated from a human donor who received a COVID-19 vaccine. V is TRBV21-1 and J is TRBJ2-2; TRBD2 is the table's D call and was not checked against the DNA. TRBV21-1 is given as a pseudogene. CDR3 coding DNA: TGTGCCAGCAGCAAAGTCCGGTGTGGAGCGGGGGGGTACACCGGGGAGCTGTTTTTT. This sequence encodes CASSKVRCGAGGYTGELFF.